The next 26 T cell receptor beta chains were all read from a single sample in a study of blood T cell repertoires in COVID-19. Assay: immunoSEQ multiplex PCR; the TCRdb copy retains only in-frame clones and omits some. The sample consists of about 80,000 clones, almost 85% of them appearing once. Sequenced: peripheral blood. The receptors shown here come from a human donor in a cohort sampled during active COVID-19.

This clone was picked up a small number of times. The chain has TRBV7-9 and TRBJ2-2; TRBD1 is a possible D gene (6 bases). Germline CDR1 is SEHNR and CDR2 is FQNEAQ (reference sequence). The CDR3 runs 16 residues. Trimming shortened V by 5 bases and J by 5 bases, and 18 bases separated the two germline ends. CDR3 sequence: CASSPRDTKGTGELFF. Written as DNA, the CDR3 is TGTGCCAGCAGCCCCCGGGACACTAAAGGGACCGGGGAGCTGTTTTTT.

The V call is TRBV2, the J call TRBJ2-1; D may be TRBD2 (5 bases). V shed 4 bases and J shed 5 bases, with 24 bases lying between them. CDR1 is SNHLY and CDR2 is FYNNEI in the germline V gene. This CDR3 region has 18 residues. DNA of the CDR3: TGTGCCAGCAGTGTGTGGCAGCTCTCCGGGATTCCGAACAATGAGCAGTTCTTC. Translating it yields CASSVWQLSGIPNNEQFF.

The rearrangement links TRBV9 to TRBJ2-7, with a tentative D call TRBD1 (7 bases). The CDR3 runs 14 residues. CDR1 is SGDLS and CDR2 is YYNGEE in the germline V gene. V was shortened by 1 base and J by 4 bases, with 12 bases between the two germline ends. The CDR3 nucleotides read TGTGCCAGCAGCGTAACCCCAGGGGGGTACGAGCAGTACTTC. It codes for CASSVTPGGYEQYF.

This clone has only one observation. The chain is built from TRBV7-9 and TRBJ2-5; 9 nucleotides agree with TRBD2. Germline CDR1 reads SEHNR; CDR2 reads FQNEAQ (reference sequence). The CDR3 runs to 17 residues. Trimming cost V 5 bases and J 2 bases; bases outside gene matches: 12. CDR3 bases: TGTGCCAGCAGCCGACTCGCGGGGGGGGGTCGGCAAGAGACCCAGTACTTC. Protein sequence: CASSRLAGGGRQETQYF.

CDR3 amino acids: CASSSTGDNQPQHF. CDR3 nucleotides: TGTGCCAGCAGCTCCACAGGGGACAATCAGCCCCAGCATTTT. V usage is TRBV11-2 and J usage is TRBJ1-5; 7 bases are shared with TRBD1. The CDR3 is made up of 14 amino acids. Germline V gene lookup returns CDR1 SGHAT and CDR2 FQNNGV. Trimming at V came to 4 bases and at J to 3 bases, leaving 3 bases not matched to a gene.

The chain employs TRBV5-1 and TRBJ2-3; TRBD2 matches 8 bases. This CDR3 contains 16 residues. After removal of 1 base from V and 1 base from J, the junction contained 5 bases not matched to a gene. CDR1 and CDR2 from the germline V gene are SGHRS and YFSETQ. The CDR3 protein is CASSLSATSGTDTQYF. Here the CDR3 DNA reads TGCGCCAGCAGCTTGTCGGCGACTAGCGGCACAGATACGCAGTATTTT.

This chain uses TRBV7-9 with TRBJ1-5; no reliable D call. The V end was cut by 4 bases, the J end by 9 bases, with 7 bases between. This CDR3 comprises 11 residues. CDR1 is SEHNR and CDR2 is FQNEAQ in the germline V gene (reference sequence). As DNA, the CDR3 is TGTGCCAGCAGCTCCCTCGGGCCCCAGCATTTT. As protein: CASSSLGPQHF. Combining the CDR3 with reference TRBV7-9 and TRBJ1-5 gives the whole variable domain DTGVSQNPRHKITKRGQNVTFRCDPISEHNRLYWYRQTLGQGPEFLTYFQNEAQLEKSRLLSDRFSAERPKGSFSTLEIQRTEQGDSAMYLCASSSLGPQHFGDGTRLSIL.

This chain connects TRBV6-6 to TRBJ2-2, with 12 bases that match TRBD1. Germline values: CDR1 MNHNY, CDR2 SVGAGI (reference sequence). The CDR3 is 15 residues long. V shed 8 bases, J shed 5 bases, and the junction held 6 bases outside the gene matches. The CDR3 DNA is TGTGCCAGCCGGGGGACAGGGGGCGTTACCGGGGAGCTGTTTTTT. Residues: CASRGTGGVTGELFF.

This chain connects TRBV5-8 to TRBJ1-6; D ambiguous. From germline, CDR1 is SGHTS and CDR2 YDEGEE. There are 12 residues in the CDR3. Deletions cut 8 bases from V and 2 bases from J, with 5 bases between. For the CDR3, the DNA is TGTGCCAGTCAGGCCTATAATTCACCCCTCCACTTT. Translation: CASQAYNSPLHF.

The rearrangement links TRBV5-8 to TRBJ1-5, with TRBD1 matching over 10 bases. Germline V lookup: CDR1 SGHTS, CDR2 YDEGEE. The CDR3 is 14 residues long. The V and J ends lost 2 bases and 10 bases, in that order; junction bases with no gene match: 6. The CDR3 sequence is CASSLWDRGSPQHF. In DNA form, the CDR3 reads TGTGCCAGCAGCTTATGGGACAGGGGTTCCCCCCAGCATTTT.

This clone was detected only once. J is TRBJ1-4 and V is TRBV18; D unresolved. The length of the CDR3 is 15 residues. Per the germline V gene, CDR1 is KGHSH and CDR2 is LQKENI. V dropped 6 bases and J dropped 6 bases, with 17 bases sitting between them. This CDR3 reads CASSRGLTTDEKLFF. CDR3 nucleotide sequence: TGTGCCAGCTCCCGAGGTCTGACTACTGATGAAAAACTGTTTTTT.

The rearrangement uses TRBV7-8 and TRBJ1-1; D unresolved. The CDR3 is 13 residues long. Per the germline V gene, CDR1 is SGHVS and CDR2 is FQNEAQ. V shed 4 bases and J shed 8 bases, with 14 bases lying between them. The CDR3 DNA reads as TGTGCCAGCAGCTCTCATGGGCGCAAGGAAGCTTTCTTT. Amino acids: CASSSHGRKEAFF.

This chain connects TRBV28 to TRBJ2-7, with 10 bases lining up with TRBD1. Trimming cost V 6 bases and J 2 bases; bases outside gene matches: 7. The CDR3 has 15 amino acids. Germline V gene data show CDR1 as MDHEN and CDR2 as SYDVKM. The chain's CDR3 is CASSVGTGAPYEQYF. CDR3 DNA: TGTGCCAGCAGCGTAGGGACAGGGGCTCCCTACGAGCAGTACTTC.

This chain links TRBV5-1 with TRBJ2-2; the match to TRBD2 covers 8 bases. The length of the CDR3 is 15 residues. V lost 2 bases, J lost 7 bases, and 7 bases stayed unmatched. The germline V gene encodes CDR1 SGHRS and CDR2 YFSETQ. The CDR3 DNA sequence: TGCGCCAGCAGCTTCGGGGGGGCCGAGGGCGGGGAGCTGTTTTTT. It translates to CASSFGGAEGGELFF. Complete variable domain (other parts from reference TRBV5-1 and TRBJ2-2): KAGVTQTPRYLIKTRGQQVTLSCSPISGHRSVSWYQQTPGQGLQFLFEYFSETQRNKGNFPGRFSGRQFSNSRSEMNVSTLELGDSALYLCASSFGGAEGGELFFGEGSRLTVL.

The chain joins TRBV29-1 to TRBJ2-1; D is possibly TRBD2 (6 bases). Trimming took 5 bases from V and 0 from J, leaving 14 bases between them. The CDR3 is 15 residues long. The V gene's germline CDR1 is SQVTM and CDR2 ANQGSEA. The CDR3 DNA is TGCAGCGTTAGACGGGACTCAAACTCCTACAATGAGCAGTTCTTC. Protein: CSVRRDSNSYNEQFF.

J is TRBJ1-1 and V is TRBV28; D is perhaps TRBD1 (6 bases). CDR1 is MDHEN and CDR2 is SYDVKM in the germline V gene. Trimming stripped 6 bases from V and 5 bases from J, with 13 bases between. This CDR3 spans 13 amino acids. The DNA for the CDR3 is TGTGCCAGCAGGACACACAGGGAAACTGAAGCTTTCTTT. It specifies CASRTHRETEAFF.

The CDR3 spells CAISDNKETQYF. DNA of the CDR3: TGTGCCATCAGTGACAACAAAGAGACCCAGTACTTC. The chain employs TRBV10-3 and TRBJ2-5; D not certain. Germline CDR1 is ENHRY and CDR2 is SYGVKD. V lost 3 bases and J 3 bases, leaving 5 bases between the germline ends. The CDR3 is 12 amino acids.

This clone was recorded once. CDR3 sequence reads: CASSQDAGRSTEAFF. The CDR3 region has the DNA TGTGCCAGCAGCCAAGACGCGGGGCGCAGTACTGAAGCTTTCTTT. The J gene is TRBJ1-1, the V gene TRBV4-2, with D perhaps matching TRBD1 (5 bases). Germline CDR1 and CDR2: LGHNA and YNFKEQ. The V and J ends lost 0 bases and 5 bases respectively, with 13 bases between them. CDR3 length: 15 residues.

V usage is TRBV13 and J usage is TRBJ2-5; TRBD2 aligns across 9 bases. Germline assignment: CDR1 PRHDT and CDR2 FYEKMQ (reference sequence). The CDR3 covers 15 residues. Trimming removed 5 bases from V and 7 bases from J; junction bases left unmatched: 11. The CDR3 is CASSPRLAGEGTQYF. The CDR3 DNA follows: TGTGCCAGCAGCCCCCGTTTAGCGGGGGAGGGGACCCAGTACTTC.

The genes are TRBV4-2 and TRBJ1-6, with 12 positions matching TRBD1. V shed 1 base, J shed 6 bases, and the junction held 4 bases outside the gene matches. The CDR3 sequence is 17 residues long. Germline V gene data show CDR1 as LGHNA and CDR2 as YNFKEQ. The CDR3 here is CASSQARGQGANSPLHF. The CDR3 nucleotides are TGTGCCAGCAGCCAAGCCCGGGGACAGGGGGCTAATTCACCCCTCCACTTT.

This clone was found once. V is TRBV18 and J is TRBJ1-2, with D perhaps matching TRBD1 (5 bases). Germline assignment: CDR1 KGHSH and CDR2 LQKENI. V was trimmed by 6 bases and J by 4 bases, leaving 12 bases between them. This CDR3 region has 13 residues. The DNA for the CDR3 is TGTGCCAGCTCTCCCGACAGTCTCTATGGCTACACCTTC. This encodes CASSPDSLYGYTF.

The chain employs TRBV2 and TRBJ2-1, with a weak D call TRBD2 (7 bases). The CDR3 sequence is 15 residues long. Germline assignment: CDR1 SNHLY and CDR2 FYNNEI. Deletions cut 4 bases from V and 3 bases from J, with 13 bases between. The CDR3 DNA follows: TGTGCCAGCAGTGGGACGGGGGGCTTCTACAATGAGCAGTTCTTC. Its translation: CASSGTGGFYNEQFF.

The chain couples TRBV14 to TRBJ1-4; D unclear. Germline V gene lookup returns CDR1 SGHDN and CDR2 FVKESK. This CDR3 has 15 residues. V was pared by 4 bases and J by 0 bases, with 9 bases between. CDR3 DNA: TGTGCCAGCAGCCGAAACTTTGCAACTAATGAAAAACTGTTTTTT. Translation: CASSRNFATNEKLFF.

The V gene is TRBV28, the J gene TRBJ1-1; maybe TRBD1 (6 bases). Trimming removed 6 bases from V and 5 bases from J, with 16 bases in between. Per the germline V gene, CDR1 is MDHEN and CDR2 is SYDVKM. CDR3 size: 14 residues. CDR3 DNA: TGTGCCAGCAGGACAGGCTCCCTAGGGACTGAAGCTTTCTTT. This gives the protein CASRTGSLGTEAFF.

This clone occurred a few times. The J gene is TRBJ2-5, the V gene TRBV2; possible D gene TRBD1, 6 bases. The germline V gene has CDR1 SNHLY and CDR2 FYNNEI. This CDR3 has 16 residues. V was pared by 7 bases and J by 1 base, with 19 bases between. The CDR3 DNA follows: TGTGCCAGCAACGATTTACAGGGACACATCCAAGAGACCCAGTACTTC. Encoded protein: CASNDLQGHIQETQYF.

V and J are TRBV9 and TRBJ2-3; perhaps TRBD1 as D (6 bases). The germline V and J ends were trimmed by 4 bases and 5 bases, with 8 bases remaining between them. CDR1 and CDR2 (germline): SGDLS, YYNGEE. The CDR3 has 12 residues. The CDR3 protein is CASSRGRDTQYF. In DNA, the CDR3 is TGTGCCAGCAGCAGGGGGAGAGATACGCAGTATTTT.